This entry concerns a single T cell receptor beta chain. Its target is not known. V was shortened by 7 bases and J by 13 bases, with 17 bases between the two germline ends. The CDR3 totals 13 residues. The germline CDR1 and CDR2 sequences are WSHSY and SAAADI. The data were obtained in a study of post-analysis software for immune sequencing data. Whole-study findings and limits: The five TRBV segments detected at higher frequency in patients than in controls included TRBV5-6, TRBV5-1 and TRBV20-1.

Presence of unique molecular identifiers characterized the TCR beta cDNA libraries. From the PCR reads, TCRdb called clonotypes with MiXCR, one entry per CDR3 protein. Of a few hundred thousand distinct CDR3 sequences listed, over 30% are singletons. Sequencing used blood. The receptor comes from a girl aged 2-10 years with multiple sclerosis. The J gene is TRBJ1-6, the V gene TRBV10-2, with D possibly TRBD1 on 5 matching bases. The CDR3 region has the DNA TGCGCCAGCACGGCGGGGGGTCCCTCGCCCCTCCACTTT. It is translated as CASTAGGPSPLHF.